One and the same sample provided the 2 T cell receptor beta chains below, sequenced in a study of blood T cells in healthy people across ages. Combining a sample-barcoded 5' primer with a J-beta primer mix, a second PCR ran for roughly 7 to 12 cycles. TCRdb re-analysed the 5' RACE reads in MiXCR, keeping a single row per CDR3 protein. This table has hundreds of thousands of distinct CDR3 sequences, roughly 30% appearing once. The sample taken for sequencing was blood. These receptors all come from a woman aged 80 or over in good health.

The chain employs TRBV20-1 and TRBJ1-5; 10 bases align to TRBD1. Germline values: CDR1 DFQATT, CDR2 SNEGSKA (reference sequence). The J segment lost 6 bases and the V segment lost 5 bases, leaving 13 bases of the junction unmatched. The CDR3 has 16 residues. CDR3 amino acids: CSASGQGGTNFQPQHF. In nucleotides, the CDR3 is TGCAGTGCTTCTGGACAGGGGGGGACCAACTTTCAGCCCCAGCATTTT.

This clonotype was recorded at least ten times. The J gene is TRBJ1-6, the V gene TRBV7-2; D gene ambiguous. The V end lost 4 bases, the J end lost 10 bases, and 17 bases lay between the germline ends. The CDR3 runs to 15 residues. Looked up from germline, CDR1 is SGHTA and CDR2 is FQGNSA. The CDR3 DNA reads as TGTGCCAGCAGCTCACCTCCGGCAGGTCGGTCACCCCTCCACTTT. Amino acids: CASSSPPAGRSPLHF. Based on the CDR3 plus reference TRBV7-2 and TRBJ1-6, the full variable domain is GAGVSQSPSNKVTEKGKDVELRCDPISGHTALYWYRQSLGQGLEFLIYFQGNSAPDKSGLPSDRFSAERTGGSVSTLTIQRTQQEDSAVYLCASSSPPAGRSPLHFGNGTRLTVT.